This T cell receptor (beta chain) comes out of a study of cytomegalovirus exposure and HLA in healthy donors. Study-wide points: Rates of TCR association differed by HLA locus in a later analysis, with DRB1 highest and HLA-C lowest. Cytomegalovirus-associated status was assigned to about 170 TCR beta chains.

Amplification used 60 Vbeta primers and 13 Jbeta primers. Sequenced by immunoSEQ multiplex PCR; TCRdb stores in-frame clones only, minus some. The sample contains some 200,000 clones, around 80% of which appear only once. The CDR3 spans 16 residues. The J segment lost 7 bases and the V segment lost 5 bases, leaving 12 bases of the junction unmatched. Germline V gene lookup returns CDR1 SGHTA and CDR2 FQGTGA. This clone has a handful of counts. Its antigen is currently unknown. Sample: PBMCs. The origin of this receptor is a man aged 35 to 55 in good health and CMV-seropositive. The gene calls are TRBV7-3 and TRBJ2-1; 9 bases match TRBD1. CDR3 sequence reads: CASSPELGQGLNEQFF. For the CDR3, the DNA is TGTGCCAGCAGCCCCGAGTTAGGACAGGGGTTAAATGAGCAGTTCTTC. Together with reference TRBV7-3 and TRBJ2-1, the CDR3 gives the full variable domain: GAGVSQTPSNKVTEKGKYVELRCDPISGHTALYWYRQSLGQGPEFLIYFQGTGAADDSGLPNDRFFAVRPEGSVSTLKIQRTERGDSAVYLCASSPELGQGLNEQFFGPGTRLTVL.